The T cell receptor (beta chain) described here comes from a study of T cell responses to AZD1222 COVID-19 vaccine. Profiling relied on immunoSEQ multiplex PCR, and the TCRdb table lists in-frame clones only, not all of them. Among 120,000 or so clones listed, approximately 90% were seen once. The study, taken as a whole, reports: Elevations in Spike-specific TCR breadth and depth followed administration of two AZD1222 doses.

This CDR3 region has 9 residues. Of note for this clone: Its antigen is as yet unknown.

The rearrangement links TRBV21-1 to TRBJ2-7; the table's D call TRBD1 went unverified against the DNA. TRBV21-1 counts as a pseudogene. The source material was peripheral blood, sampled on day 0 of AZD1222 vaccination. This clonotype was obtained from an adult in good health. The CDR3: CANKYEQYF. DNA of the CDR3: TGTGCCAACAAATACGAGCAGTACTTC.